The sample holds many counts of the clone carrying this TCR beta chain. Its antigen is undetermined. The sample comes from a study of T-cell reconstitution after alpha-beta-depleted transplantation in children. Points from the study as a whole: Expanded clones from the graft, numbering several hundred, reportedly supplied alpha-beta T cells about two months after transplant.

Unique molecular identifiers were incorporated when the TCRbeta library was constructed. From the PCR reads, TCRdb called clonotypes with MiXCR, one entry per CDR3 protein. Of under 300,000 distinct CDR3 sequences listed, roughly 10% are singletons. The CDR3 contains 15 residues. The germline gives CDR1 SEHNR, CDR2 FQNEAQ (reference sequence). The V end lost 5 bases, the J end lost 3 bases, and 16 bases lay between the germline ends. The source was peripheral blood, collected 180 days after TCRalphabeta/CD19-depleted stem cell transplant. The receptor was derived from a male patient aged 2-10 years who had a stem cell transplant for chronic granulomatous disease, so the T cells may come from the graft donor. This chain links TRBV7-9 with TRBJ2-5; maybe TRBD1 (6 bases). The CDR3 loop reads CASSPATQGKETQYF. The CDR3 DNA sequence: TGTGCCAGCAGCCCCGCAACGCAGGGGAAAGAGACCCAGTACTTC.